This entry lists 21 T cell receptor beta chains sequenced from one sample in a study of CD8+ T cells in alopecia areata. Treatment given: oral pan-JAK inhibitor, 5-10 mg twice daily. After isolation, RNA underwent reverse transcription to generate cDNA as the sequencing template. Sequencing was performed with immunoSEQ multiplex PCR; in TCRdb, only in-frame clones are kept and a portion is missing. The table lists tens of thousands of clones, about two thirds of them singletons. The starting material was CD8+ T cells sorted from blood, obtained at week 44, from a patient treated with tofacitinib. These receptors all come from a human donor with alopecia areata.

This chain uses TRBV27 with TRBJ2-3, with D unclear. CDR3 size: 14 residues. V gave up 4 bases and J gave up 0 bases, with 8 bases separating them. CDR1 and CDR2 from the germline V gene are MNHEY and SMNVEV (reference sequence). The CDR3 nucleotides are TGTGCCAGCAGTTATGTTGGTAGCACAGATACGCAGTATTTT. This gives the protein CASSYVGSTDTQYF.

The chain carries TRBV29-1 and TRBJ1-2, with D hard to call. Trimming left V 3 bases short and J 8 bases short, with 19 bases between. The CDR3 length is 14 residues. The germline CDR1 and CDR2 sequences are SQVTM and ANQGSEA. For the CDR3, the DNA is TGCAGCGTTGACGCGTCTTCTGAGGTTCGGGGCTACACCTTC. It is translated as CSVDASSEVRGYTF.

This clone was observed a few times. CDR3 nucleotides: TGTGCCAGCGAGGGTAGCGGGGCAAGGGAGCAGTACTTC. Protein product: CASEGSGAREQYF. V gene TRBV6-6 combines with J gene TRBJ2-7; 8 bases line up with TRBD2. Germline V gene sequence: CDR1 MNHNY, CDR2 SVGAGI (reference sequence). The J segment lost 7 bases and the V segment lost 8 bases, leaving 10 bases of the junction unmatched. CDR3 length: 13 residues.

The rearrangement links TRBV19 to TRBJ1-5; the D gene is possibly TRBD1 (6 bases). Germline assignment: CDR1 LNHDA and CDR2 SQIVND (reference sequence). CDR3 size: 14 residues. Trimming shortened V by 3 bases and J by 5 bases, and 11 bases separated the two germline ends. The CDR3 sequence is CASSISQGHQPQHF. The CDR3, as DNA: TGTGCCAGTAGTATTTCTCAGGGGCATCAGCCCCAGCATTTT.

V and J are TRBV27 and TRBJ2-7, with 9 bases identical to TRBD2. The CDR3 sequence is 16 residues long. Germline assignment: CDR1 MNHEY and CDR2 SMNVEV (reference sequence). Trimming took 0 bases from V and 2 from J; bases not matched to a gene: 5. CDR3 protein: CASSLSSSGTAYEQYF. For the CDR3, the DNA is TGTGCCAGCAGTTTATCGTCTAGCGGGACCGCCTACGAGCAGTACTTC.

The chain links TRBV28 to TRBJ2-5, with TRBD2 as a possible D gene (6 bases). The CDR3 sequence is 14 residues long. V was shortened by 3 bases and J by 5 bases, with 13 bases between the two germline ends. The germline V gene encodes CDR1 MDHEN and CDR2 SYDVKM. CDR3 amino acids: CASSLKYGGETQYF. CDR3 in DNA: TGTGCCAGCAGTTTGAAATACGGGGGTGAGACCCAGTACTTC.

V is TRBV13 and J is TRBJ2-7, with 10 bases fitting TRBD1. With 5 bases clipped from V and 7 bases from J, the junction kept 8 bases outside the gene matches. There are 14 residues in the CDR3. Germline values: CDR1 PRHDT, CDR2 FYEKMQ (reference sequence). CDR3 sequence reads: CASSQRTGGNEQYF. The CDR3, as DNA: TGTGCCAGCAGCCAGAGGACAGGGGGAAATGAGCAGTACTTC.

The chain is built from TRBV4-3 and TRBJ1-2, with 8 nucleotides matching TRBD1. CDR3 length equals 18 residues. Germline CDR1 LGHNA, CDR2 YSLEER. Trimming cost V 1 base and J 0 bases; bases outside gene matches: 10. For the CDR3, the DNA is TGCGCCAGCAGCCAAGCTGTTTCTGGACAGGGCGCTAACTATGGCTACACCTTC. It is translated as CASSQAVSGQGANYGYTF.

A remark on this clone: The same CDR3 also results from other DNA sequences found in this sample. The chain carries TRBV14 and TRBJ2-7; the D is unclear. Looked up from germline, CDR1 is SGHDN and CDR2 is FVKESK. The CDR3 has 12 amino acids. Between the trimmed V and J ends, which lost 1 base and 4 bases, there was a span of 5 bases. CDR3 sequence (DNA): TGTGCCAGCAGCCAAGGGCCTTACGAGCAGTACTTC. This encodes CASSQGPYEQYF. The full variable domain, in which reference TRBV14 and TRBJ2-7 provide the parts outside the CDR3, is EAGVTQFPSHSVIEKGQTVTLRCDPISGHDNLYWYRRVMGKEIKFLLHFVKESKQDESGMPNNRFLAERTGGTYSTLKVQPAELEDSGVYFCASSQGPYEQYFGPGTRLTVT.

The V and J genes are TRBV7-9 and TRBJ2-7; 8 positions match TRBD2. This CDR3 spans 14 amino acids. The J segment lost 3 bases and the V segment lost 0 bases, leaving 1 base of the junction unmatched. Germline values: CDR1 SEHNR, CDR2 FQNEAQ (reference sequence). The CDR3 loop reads CASSLAGTSYEQYF. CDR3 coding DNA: TGTGCCAGCAGCTTAGCCGGGACTAGCTACGAGCAGTACTTC.

As DNA, the CDR3 is TGCGCCAGCAGCCAAGAGTCCCTTACAACTAACTATGGCTACACCTTC. This translates into CASSQESLTTNYGYTF. The chain joins TRBV4-3 to TRBJ1-2; no clear D gene. This CDR3 is built from 16 residues. Germline lookup yields CDR1 LGHNA and CDR2 YSLEER. The ends were cut back, 0 bases at V and 0 bases at J, with 11 bases in the middle.

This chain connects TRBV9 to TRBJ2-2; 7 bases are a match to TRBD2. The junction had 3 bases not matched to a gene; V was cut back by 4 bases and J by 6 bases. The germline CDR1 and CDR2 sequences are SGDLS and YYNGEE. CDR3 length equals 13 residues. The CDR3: CASSSTSAGELFF. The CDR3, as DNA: TGTGCCAGCAGCTCAACTAGCGCCGGGGAGCTGTTTTTT.

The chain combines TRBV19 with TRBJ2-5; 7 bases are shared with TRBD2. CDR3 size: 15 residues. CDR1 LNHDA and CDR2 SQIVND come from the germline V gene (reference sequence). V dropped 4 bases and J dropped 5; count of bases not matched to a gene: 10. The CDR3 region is CASSTQAGPVETQYF. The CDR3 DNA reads TGTGCCAGTAGTACCCAAGCGGGGCCAGTGGAGACCCAGTACTTC.

The chain's CDR3 is CASSQSVLRNYNEQFF. The CDR3 DNA sequence: TGCGCCAGCAGCCAGTCCGTGCTCCGTAACTACAATGAGCAGTTCTTC. This sequence joins TRBV4-3 and TRBJ2-1; D ambiguous. The ends were cut back, 3 bases at V and 3 bases at J, with 15 bases in the middle. The V gene's germline CDR1 is LGHNA and CDR2 YSLEER. The CDR3 runs 16 residues.

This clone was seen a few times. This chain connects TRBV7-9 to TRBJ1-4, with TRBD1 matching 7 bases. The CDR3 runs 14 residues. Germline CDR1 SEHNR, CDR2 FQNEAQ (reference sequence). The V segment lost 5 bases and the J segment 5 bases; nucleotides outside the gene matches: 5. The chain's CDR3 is CASSRDSSNEKLFF. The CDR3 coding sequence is TGTGCCAGCAGCCGGGACAGCTCAAATGAAAAACTGTTTTTT.

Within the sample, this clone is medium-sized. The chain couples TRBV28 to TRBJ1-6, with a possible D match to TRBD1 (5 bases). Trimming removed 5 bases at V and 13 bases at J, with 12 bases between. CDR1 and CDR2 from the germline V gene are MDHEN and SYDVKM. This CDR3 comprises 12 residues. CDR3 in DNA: TGTGCCAGCAGTCCCCCCCGGGGGCCCCTCCACTTT. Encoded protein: CASSPPRGPLHF.

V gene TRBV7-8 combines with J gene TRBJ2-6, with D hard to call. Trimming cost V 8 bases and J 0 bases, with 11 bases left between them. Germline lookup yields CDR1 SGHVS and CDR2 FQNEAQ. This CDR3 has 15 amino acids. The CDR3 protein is CASRPRRSGANVLTF. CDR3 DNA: TGTGCCAGCCGACCTCGTCGCTCTGGGGCCAACGTCCTGACTTTC.

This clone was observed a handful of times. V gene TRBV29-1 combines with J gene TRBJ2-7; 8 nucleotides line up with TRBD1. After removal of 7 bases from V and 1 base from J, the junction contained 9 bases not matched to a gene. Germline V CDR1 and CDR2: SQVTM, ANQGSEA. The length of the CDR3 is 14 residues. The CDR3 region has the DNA TGCAGCGCTACGGACAGGGTGGAGTCCTACGAGCAGTACTTC. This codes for CSATDRVESYEQYF.

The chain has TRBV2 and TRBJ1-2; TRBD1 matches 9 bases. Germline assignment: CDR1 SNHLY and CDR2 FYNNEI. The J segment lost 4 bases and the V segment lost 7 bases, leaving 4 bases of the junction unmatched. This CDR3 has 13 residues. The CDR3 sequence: CASTTGQGYGYTF. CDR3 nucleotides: TGTGCCAGCACCACGGGACAGGGCTATGGCTACACCTTC.

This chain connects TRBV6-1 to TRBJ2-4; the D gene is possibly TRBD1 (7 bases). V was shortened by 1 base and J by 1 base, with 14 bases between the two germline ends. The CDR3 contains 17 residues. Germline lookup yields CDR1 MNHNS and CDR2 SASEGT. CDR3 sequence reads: CASSEGSGGLAKNIQYF. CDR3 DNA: TGTGCCAGCAGTGAAGGGTCAGGGGGGTTGGCCAAAAACATTCAGTACTTC.

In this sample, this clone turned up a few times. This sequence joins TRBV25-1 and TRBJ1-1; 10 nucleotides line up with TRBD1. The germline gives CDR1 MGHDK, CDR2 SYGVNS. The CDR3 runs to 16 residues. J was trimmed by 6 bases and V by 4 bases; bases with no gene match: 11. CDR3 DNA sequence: TGTGCCAGCAGTGGCCCAAGGGACAGGGGCCGTTCTGAAGCTTTCTTT. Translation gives CASSGPRDRGRSEAFF.